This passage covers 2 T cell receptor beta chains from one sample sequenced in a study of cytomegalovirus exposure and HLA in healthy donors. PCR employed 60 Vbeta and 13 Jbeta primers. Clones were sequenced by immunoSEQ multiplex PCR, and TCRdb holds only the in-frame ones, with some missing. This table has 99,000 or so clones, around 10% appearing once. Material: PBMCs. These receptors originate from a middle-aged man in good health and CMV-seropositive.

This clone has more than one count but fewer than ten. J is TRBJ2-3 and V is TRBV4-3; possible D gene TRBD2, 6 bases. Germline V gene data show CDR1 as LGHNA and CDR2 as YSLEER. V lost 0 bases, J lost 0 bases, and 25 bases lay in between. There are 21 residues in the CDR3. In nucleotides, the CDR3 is TGCGCCAGCAGCCAAGAGGCCGGGACTTATTCGATTCCCGCTAGCACAGATACGCAGTATTTT. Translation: CASSQEAGTYSIPASTDTQYF.

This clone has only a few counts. CDR3 sequence reads: CASSQELAGVFWDTQYF. The CDR3 region has the DNA TGCGCCAGCAGCCAAGAGTTAGCGGGAGTATTTTGGGATACGCAGTATTTT. The rearrangement uses TRBV4-1 and TRBJ2-3; 9 nucleotides agree with TRBD2. Germline-derived CDR1 and CDR2 are MGHRA and YSYEKL. The trim removed 0 bases at V and 6 bases at J, leaving 10 bases unmatched. This CDR3 has 17 amino acids.